The TCR beta chain under discussion was sequenced for a study of cytomegalovirus exposure and HLA in healthy donors. Trimming cost V 2 bases and J 3 bases, with 11 bases left between them. The CDR3 totals 15 residues. Germline assignment: CDR1 MNHEY and CDR2 SMNVEV (reference sequence). This clone was found once. Primers: 60 Vbeta forward and 13 Jbeta reverse. This table comes from immunoSEQ multiplex PCR, and its TCRdb copy is limited to in-frame clones, with some not included. The data show around 270,000 clones, about four fifths seen once. The sequenced sample consisted of PBMCs. The receptor was isolated from a girl aged 2 to 9 in good health and CMV-seronegative. The chain combines TRBV27 with TRBJ2-1; D is perhaps TRBD2 (6 bases). CDR3 nucleotides: TGTGCCAGCAGTTTAGCGGGGCCTAACTACAATGAGCAGTTCTTC. Protein: CASSLAGPNYNEQFF.